These 15 T cell receptor beta chains were sequenced from one sample in a study of cytomegalovirus exposure and HLA in healthy donors. In the PCR, 60 Vbeta and 13 Jbeta primers were used. Data came from immunoSEQ multiplex PCR; TCRdb stores just in-frame clones and leaves some out. The table lists over 40,000 clones, roughly nine tenths of them singletons, with around 8% in the top ten. The sample comprised PBMCs. These receptors all come from a middle-aged woman in good health and CMV-seropositive.

V gene TRBV27 combines with J gene TRBJ2-7; D is possibly TRBD1 (5 bases). CDR1 and CDR2 from the germline V gene are MNHEY and SMNVEV (reference sequence). This CDR3 is 16 amino acids long. Trimming stripped 3 bases from V and 2 bases from J, with 17 bases between. The CDR3 DNA reads as TGTGCCAGCAGTTTCTCTTTGGGCAGGGTGGCCTACGAGCAGTACTTC. Translated: CASSFSLGRVAYEQYF.

This chain joins TRBV10-3 and TRBJ2-5; 15 nucleotides line up with TRBD2. This CDR3 has 17 amino acids. Germline V gene sequence: CDR1 ENHRY, CDR2 SYGVKD. V gave up 6 bases and J gave up 2 bases; unmatched junction bases: 7. The CDR3 sequence is CAIRSGLAGGTQETQYF. CDR3 DNA sequence: TGTGCCATCAGGTCGGGACTAGCGGGAGGCACTCAAGAGACCCAGTACTTC.

V usage is TRBV2 and J usage is TRBJ2-7, with D unclear. The CDR3 has 12 residues. In germline, CDR1 is SNHLY, CDR2 FYNNEI. Trimming shortened V by 5 bases and J by 4 bases, and 9 bases separated the two germline ends. CDR3 sequence reads: CASSPYYYEQYF. Written as DNA, the CDR3 is TGTGCCAGCAGTCCTTACTATTACGAGCAGTACTTC. Full variable domain (remainder filled in from reference TRBV2 and TRBJ2-7): EPEVTQTPSHQVTQMGQEVILRCVPISNHLYFYWYRQILGQKVEFLVSFYNNEISEKSEIFDDQFSVERPDGSNFTLKIRSTKLEDSAMYFCASSPYYYEQYFGPGTRLTVT.

CDR3 residues: CASSLGQGASETQYF. The CDR3 coding sequence is TGTGCCAGCAGCTTAGGACAGGGGGCATCAGAGACCCAGTACTTC. The gene calls are TRBV11-2 and TRBJ2-5; 10 bases map to TRBD1. The CDR3 runs to 15 residues. Per the germline V gene, CDR1 is SGHAT and CDR2 is FQNNGV. Trimming cost V 1 base and J 4 bases; bases outside gene matches: 3.

The J gene is TRBJ1-2, the V gene TRBV15; 9 nucleotides agree with TRBD1. The germline CDR1 and CDR2 sequences are LNHNV and YYDKDF (reference sequence). This CDR3 is built from 14 residues. V was clipped by 4 bases and J by 8 bases; unmatched bases: 8. The CDR3: CATSTTRTGEGYTF. The CDR3 DNA reads TGTGCCACCAGCACCACTAGGACAGGGGAGGGCTACACCTTC.

This chain joins TRBV28 and TRBJ2-7; the match to TRBD2 covers 13 bases. The CDR3 runs 15 residues. Germline V gene lookup returns CDR1 MDHEN and CDR2 SYDVKM. The V gene end was trimmed by 5 bases and the J gene end by 7 bases; junction bases not matched to a gene: 8. The CDR3 region has the DNA TGTGCCAGCAGTCCGGGACTAGCGGGACGAGGGGAGCAGTACTTC. It yields the protein CASSPGLAGRGEQYF. Complete variable domain (other parts from reference TRBV28 and TRBJ2-7): DVKVTQSSRYLVKRTGEKVFLECVQDMDHENMFWYRQDPGLGLRLIYFSYDVKMKEKGDIPEGYSVSREKKERFSLILESASTNQTSMYLCASSPGLAGRGEQYFGPGTRLTVT.

In this sample, this clone turned up once. This sequence joins TRBV7-8 and TRBJ2-7; D gene ambiguous. The CDR3 extends over 13 amino acids. Per the germline V gene, CDR1 is SGHVS and CDR2 is FQNEAQ. The ends were cut back, 5 bases at V and 0 bases at J, with 8 bases in the middle. The CDR3 region is CASSPDNSYEQYF. As DNA, the CDR3 is TGTGCCAGCAGCCCTGACAACTCCTACGAGCAGTACTTC.

The chain is built from TRBV27 and TRBJ1-2, with a weak D call TRBD1 (5 bases). Germline V gene data show CDR1 as MNHEY and CDR2 as SMNVEV (reference sequence). The CDR3 sequence is 15 residues long. Trimming cost V 5 bases and J 6 bases, with 19 bases left between them. The CDR3 region has the DNA TGTGCCAGCAGTCCCGGTGCAGGGATGACGCATGGCTACACCTTC. Translation: CASSPGAGMTHGYTF.

The chain combines TRBV7-9 with TRBJ1-1; D ambiguous. The CDR3 loop spans 14 amino acids. Germline CDR1 is SEHNR and CDR2 is FQNEAQ (reference sequence). V was shortened by 1 base and J by 0 bases, with 6 bases between the two germline ends. CDR3 DNA: TGTGCCAGCAGCTTAGGTCAGTTGAACACTGAAGCTTTCTTT. Protein sequence: CASSLGQLNTEAFF. The whole variable domain, remainder taken from reference TRBV7-9 and TRBJ1-1, is DTGVSQNPRHKITKRGQNVTFRCDPISEHNRLYWYRQTLGQGPEFLTYFQNEAQLEKSRLLSDRFSAERPKGSFSTLEIQRTEQGDSAMYLCASSLGQLNTEAFFGQGTRLTVV.

J is TRBJ1-5 and V is TRBV7-9, with 7 bases that match TRBD1. The CDR3 extends over 14 amino acids. The J segment lost 1 base and the V segment lost 5 bases, leaving 2 bases of the junction unmatched. In germline, CDR1 is SEHNR, CDR2 FQNEAQ (reference sequence). CDR3: CASSRQGSNQPQHF. The CDR3 DNA follows: TGTGCCAGCAGCCGACAGGGAAGCAATCAGCCCCAGCATTTT.

The chain recombines TRBV4-1 with TRBJ2-5; 7 bases line up with TRBD2. The CDR3 spans 17 residues. In germline, CDR1 is MGHRA, CDR2 YSYEKL. J was trimmed by 2 bases and V by 0 bases; bases with no gene match: 9. CDR3 amino acids: CASSQDRGGGSQETQYF. CDR3 in DNA: TGCGCCAGCAGCCAAGATCGCGGCGGCGGGAGTCAAGAGACCCAGTACTTC.

This clone was seen a few times. The chain couples TRBV28 to TRBJ2-1, with D perhaps matching TRBD1 (5 bases). The CDR3 sequence is 14 residues long. The V and J ends lost 8 bases and 0 bases respectively, with 11 bases between them. CDR1 MDHEN and CDR2 SYDVKM come from the germline V gene. As DNA, the CDR3 is TGTGCCAGCTGGGGTAGGGGCTCCTACAATGAGCAGTTCTTC. Translated: CASWGRGSYNEQFF.

The chain joins TRBV5-1 to TRBJ1-6; D gene ambiguous. This CDR3 has 14 residues. The V gene lost 2 bases and the J gene lost 5 bases, with 8 bases spanning the gap. CDR1 and CDR2 from the germline V gene are SGHRS and YFSETQ. The CDR3 DNA sequence: TGCGCCAGCAGCTTCCTGGGAGATAATTCACCCCTCCACTTT. This gives the protein CASSFLGDNSPLHF.

The chain is built from TRBV7-6 and TRBJ2-5, with D possibly being TRBD2 (5 bases). Germline V lookup: CDR1 SGHVS, CDR2 FNYEAQ. V was trimmed by 2 bases and J by 3 bases, leaving 16 bases between them. This CDR3 contains 16 residues. The CDR3 DNA sequence: TGTGCCAGCAGCTTACTCCAGGCGGTCGGGAAAGAGACCCAGTACTTC. It encodes CASSLLQAVGKETQYF.

The chain is built from TRBV9 and TRBJ2-1; 7 nucleotides agree with TRBD2. This CDR3 has 16 residues. Looked up from germline, CDR1 is SGDLS and CDR2 is YYNGEE. The J segment lost 3 bases and the V segment lost 0 bases, leaving 6 bases of the junction unmatched. Here the CDR3 reads CASSVEAGVDYNEQFF. CDR3 DNA sequence: TGTGCCAGCAGCGTAGAGGCGGGAGTAGACTACAATGAGCAGTTCTTC.